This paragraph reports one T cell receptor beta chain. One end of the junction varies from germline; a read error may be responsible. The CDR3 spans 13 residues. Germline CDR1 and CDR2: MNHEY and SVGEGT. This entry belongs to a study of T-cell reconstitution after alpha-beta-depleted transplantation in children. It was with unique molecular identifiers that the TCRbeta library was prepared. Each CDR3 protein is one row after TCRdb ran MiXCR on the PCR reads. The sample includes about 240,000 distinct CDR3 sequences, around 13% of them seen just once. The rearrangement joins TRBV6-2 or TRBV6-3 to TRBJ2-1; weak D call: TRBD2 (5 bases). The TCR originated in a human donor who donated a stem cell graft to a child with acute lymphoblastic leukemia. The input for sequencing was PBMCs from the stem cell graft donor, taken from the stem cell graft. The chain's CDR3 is CASRGTSYNEHFF. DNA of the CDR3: TGTGCCAGCCGGGGAACCTCCTACAATGAGCATTTCTTC.